The rows below give T cell receptor beta chains drawn from one sample of a study of shared clonotypes between healthy human individuals. TCRdb keeps only in-frame clones here, not all; method: immunoSEQ multiplex PCR. Counted here are approximately 720,000 clones, around 72% occurring once; the ten biggest clones make up about 1.7%. Sequenced: memory CD4+ T cells sorted from blood. These TCRs come from a woman in her 30s in good health. Both conserved end residues are part of each CDR3. Fields, in order: clone size, J gene, CDR3 length, V gene, D gene, CDR3 DNA, CDR3 protein. A D gene is named only where the DNA matches it firmly. The size entry is marked missing in some rows and otherwise reads once, few, many or a size class.

clone_size: .; j_call: TRBJ2-1; cdr3_length: 14; v_call: TRBV5-1; d_call: TRBD1; cdr3_nt: TGCGCCAGCAGCTCCGGGACAGGTTACAATGAGCAGTTCTTC; cdr3_aa: CASSSGTGYNEQFF
clone_size: .; j_call: TRBJ2-7; cdr3_length: 15; v_call: TRBV5-1; d_call: TRBD2; cdr3_nt: TGCGCCAGCAGCCTAGGGACTAGCGGAGTTAAGGAGCAGTACTTC; cdr3_aa: CASSLGTSGVKEQYF
clone_size: few; j_call: TRBJ1-5; cdr3_length: 16; v_call: TRBV6-1; d_call: .; cdr3_nt: TGTGCCAGCAGTCAAGGGGAACAGAGGAACAATCAGCCCCAGCATTTT; cdr3_aa: CASSQGEQRNNQPQHF
clone_size: .; j_call: TRBJ2-7; cdr3_length: 16; v_call: TRBV6-5; d_call: TRBD2; cdr3_nt: TGTGCCAGCAGTTACTCGAGCGGGGCGGAAGCCTACGAGCAGTACTTC; cdr3_aa: CASSYSSGAEAYEQYF
clone_size: .; j_call: TRBJ2-7; cdr3_length: 17; v_call: TRBV7-2; d_call: TRBD2; cdr3_nt: TGTGCCAGCAGCTTCCGGCCAACTAGCGGGAGGGCAGGGGAGCAGTACTTC; cdr3_aa: CASSFRPTSGRAGEQYF
clone_size: .; j_call: TRBJ1-2; cdr3_length: 15; v_call: TRBV4-1; d_call: .; cdr3_nt: TGCGCCAGCAGCCCCAACCGGGGAGGGGCGTATGGCTACACCTTC; cdr3_aa: CASSPNRGGAYGYTF
clone_size: .; j_call: TRBJ2-1; cdr3_length: 16; v_call: TRBV11-2; d_call: TRBD1; cdr3_nt: TGTGCCAGCAGCGGAGGCACAGGGGCCTTGGGAAATGAGCAGTTCTTC; cdr3_aa: CASSGGTGALGNEQFF
clone_size: .; j_call: TRBJ2-7; cdr3_length: 11; v_call: TRBV7-9; d_call: .; cdr3_nt: TGTGCCAGCAGCCCCGGGGTCGAGCAGTACTTC; cdr3_aa: CASSPGVEQYF
clone_size: .; j_call: TRBJ2-4; cdr3_length: 15; v_call: TRBV19; d_call: .; cdr3_nt: TGTGCCAGTAGGCCACTAGCGGGACAGGGAAACATTCAGTACTTC; cdr3_aa: CASRPLAGQGNIQYF
clone_size: many; j_call: TRBJ1-1; cdr3_length: 12; v_call: TRBV29-1; d_call: .; cdr3_nt: TGCAGCACTACAGGGTTCAACACTGAAGCTTTCTTT; cdr3_aa: CSTTGFNTEAFF
clone_size: .; j_call: TRBJ1-5; cdr3_length: 15; v_call: TRBV5-1; d_call: .; cdr3_nt: TGCGCCAGCAGCTTGACAGGCCAAGCATTACAGCCCCAGCATTTT; cdr3_aa: CASSLTGQALQPQHF
clone_size: many; j_call: TRBJ1-5; cdr3_length: 14; v_call: TRBV19; d_call: .; cdr3_nt: TGTGCCAGTAGTATGGGGAGTAGCAATCAGCCCCAGCATTTT; cdr3_aa: CASSMGSSNQPQHF
clone_size: many; j_call: TRBJ2-5; cdr3_length: 14; v_call: TRBV29-1; d_call: .; cdr3_nt: TGCAGCGTTGAAGATCGACGGCGGGGAGAGACCCAGTACTTC; cdr3_aa: CSVEDRRRGETQYF
clone_size: .; j_call: TRBJ1-1; cdr3_length: 13; v_call: TRBV11-2; d_call: .; cdr3_nt: TGTGCCAGCAGCGTTGGTGTATCGAATACGGCTTTCTTT; cdr3_aa: CASSVGVSNTAFF